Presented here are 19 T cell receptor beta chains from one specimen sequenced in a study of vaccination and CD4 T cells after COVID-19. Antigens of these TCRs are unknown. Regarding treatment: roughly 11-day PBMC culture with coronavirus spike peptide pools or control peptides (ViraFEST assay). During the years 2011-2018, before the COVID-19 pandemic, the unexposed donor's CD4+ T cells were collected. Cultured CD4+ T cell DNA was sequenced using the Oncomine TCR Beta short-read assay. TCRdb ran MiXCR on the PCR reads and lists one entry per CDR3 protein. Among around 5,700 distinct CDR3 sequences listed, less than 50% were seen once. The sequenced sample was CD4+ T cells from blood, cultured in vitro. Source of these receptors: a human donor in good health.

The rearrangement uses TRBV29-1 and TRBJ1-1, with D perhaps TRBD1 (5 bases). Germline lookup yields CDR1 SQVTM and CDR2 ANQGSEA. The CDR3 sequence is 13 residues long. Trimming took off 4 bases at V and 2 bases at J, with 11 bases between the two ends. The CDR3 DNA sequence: TGCAGCGTTGGGGGCCAGATAAACACTGAAGCTTTCTTT. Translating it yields CSVGGQINTEAFF.

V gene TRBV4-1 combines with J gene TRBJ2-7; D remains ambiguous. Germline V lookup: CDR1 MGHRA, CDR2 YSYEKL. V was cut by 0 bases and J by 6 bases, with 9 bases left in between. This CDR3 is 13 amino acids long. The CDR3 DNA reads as TGCGCCAGCAGCCAAGACCGCGGATCCGAGCAGTACTTC. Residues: CASSQDRGSEQYF.

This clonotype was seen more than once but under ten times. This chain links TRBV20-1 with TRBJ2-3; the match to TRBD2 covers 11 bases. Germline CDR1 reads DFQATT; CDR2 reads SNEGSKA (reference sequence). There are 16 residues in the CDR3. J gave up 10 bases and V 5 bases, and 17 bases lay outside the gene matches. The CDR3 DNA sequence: TGCAGTGCTGCGCCCCAAACTAGCGGGGGCCCGAGCTCGCAGTATTTT. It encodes CSAAPQTSGGPSSQYF.

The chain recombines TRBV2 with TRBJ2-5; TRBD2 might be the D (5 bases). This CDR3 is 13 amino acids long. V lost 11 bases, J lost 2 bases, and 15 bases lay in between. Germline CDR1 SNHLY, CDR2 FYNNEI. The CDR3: CAGRGGVQETQYF. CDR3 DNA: TGTGCCGGCCGGGGTGGGGTACAAGAGACCCAGTACTTC.

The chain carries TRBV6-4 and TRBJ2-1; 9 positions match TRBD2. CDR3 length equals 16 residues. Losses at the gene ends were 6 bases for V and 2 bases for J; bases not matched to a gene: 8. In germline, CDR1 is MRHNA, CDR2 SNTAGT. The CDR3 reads CASSFVTSGAYNEQFF. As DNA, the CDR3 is TGTGCCAGCAGCTTTGTGACTAGCGGTGCCTACAATGAGCAGTTCTTC.

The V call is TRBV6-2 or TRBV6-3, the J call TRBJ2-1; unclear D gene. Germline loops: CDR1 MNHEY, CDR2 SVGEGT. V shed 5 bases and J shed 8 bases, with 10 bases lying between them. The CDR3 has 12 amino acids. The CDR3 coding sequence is TGTGCCAGCAGTCCCCGTATGGATGAGCAGTTCTTC. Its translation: CASSPRMDEQFF.

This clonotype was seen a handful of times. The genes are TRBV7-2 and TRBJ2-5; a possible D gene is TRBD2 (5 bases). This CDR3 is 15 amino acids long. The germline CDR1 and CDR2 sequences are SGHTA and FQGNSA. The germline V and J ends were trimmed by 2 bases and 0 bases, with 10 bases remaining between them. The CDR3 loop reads CASSLKRADQETQYF. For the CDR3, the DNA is TGTGCCAGCAGCTTAAAGAGGGCAGACCAAGAGACCCAGTACTTC.

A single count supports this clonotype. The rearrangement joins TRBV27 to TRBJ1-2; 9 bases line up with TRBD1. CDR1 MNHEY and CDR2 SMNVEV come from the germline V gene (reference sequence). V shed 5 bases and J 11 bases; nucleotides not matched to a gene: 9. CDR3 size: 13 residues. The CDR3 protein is CASSAGQGRSYTF. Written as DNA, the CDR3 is TGTGCCAGCAGTGCAGGACAGGGGCGCAGTTACACCTTC.

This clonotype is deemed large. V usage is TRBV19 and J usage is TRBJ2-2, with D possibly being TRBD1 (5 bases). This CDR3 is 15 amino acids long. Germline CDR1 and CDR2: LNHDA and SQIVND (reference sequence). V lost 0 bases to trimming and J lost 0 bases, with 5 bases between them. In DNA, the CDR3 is TGTGCCAGTAGTATAGACAGGGCGAACACCGGGGAGCTGTTTTTT. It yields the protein CASSIDRANTGELFF.

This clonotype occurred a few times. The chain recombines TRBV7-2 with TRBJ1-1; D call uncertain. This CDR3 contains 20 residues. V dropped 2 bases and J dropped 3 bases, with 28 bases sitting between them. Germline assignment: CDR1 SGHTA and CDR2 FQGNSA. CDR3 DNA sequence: TGTGCCAGCAGCTTAAACGTCGATGGCGTTGTTCCGGTCGGGGACACTGAAGCTTTCTTT. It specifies CASSLNVDGVVPVGDTEAFF.

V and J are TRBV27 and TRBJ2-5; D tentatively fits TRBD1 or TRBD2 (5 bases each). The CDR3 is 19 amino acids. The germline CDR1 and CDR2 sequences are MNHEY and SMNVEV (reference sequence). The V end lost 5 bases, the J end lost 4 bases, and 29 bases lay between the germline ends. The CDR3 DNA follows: TGTGCCAGCAGTCCTACAAAGCCGGGACCGGGACCACGACGAGAGACCCAGTACTTC. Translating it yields CASSPTKPGPGPRRETQYF.

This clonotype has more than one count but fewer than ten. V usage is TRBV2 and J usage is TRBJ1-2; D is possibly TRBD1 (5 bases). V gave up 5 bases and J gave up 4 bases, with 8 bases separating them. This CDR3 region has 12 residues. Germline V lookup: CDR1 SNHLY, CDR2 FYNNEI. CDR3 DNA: TGTGCCAGCAGTCAGGGCTTCTATGGCTACACCTTC. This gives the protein CASSQGFYGYTF.

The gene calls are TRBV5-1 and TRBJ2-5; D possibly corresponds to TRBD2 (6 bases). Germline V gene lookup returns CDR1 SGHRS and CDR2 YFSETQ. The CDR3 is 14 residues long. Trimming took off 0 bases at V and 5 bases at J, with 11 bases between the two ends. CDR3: CASSLEGGSETQYF. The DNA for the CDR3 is TGCGCCAGCAGCTTGGAAGGAGGGAGCGAGACCCAGTACTTC.

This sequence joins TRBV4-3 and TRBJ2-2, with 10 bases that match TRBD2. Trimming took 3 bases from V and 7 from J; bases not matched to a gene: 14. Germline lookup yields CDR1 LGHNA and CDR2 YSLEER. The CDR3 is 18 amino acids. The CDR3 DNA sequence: TGCGCCAGCAGCCATCCTCCGGGAGCGGGGGGGCCTCACGGGGAGCTGTTTTTT. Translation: CASSHPPGAGGPHGELFF.

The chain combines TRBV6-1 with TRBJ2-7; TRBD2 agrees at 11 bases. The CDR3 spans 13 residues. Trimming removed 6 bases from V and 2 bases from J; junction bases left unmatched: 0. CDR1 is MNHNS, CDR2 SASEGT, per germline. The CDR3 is CASRGLAAYEQYF. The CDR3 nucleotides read TGTGCCAGCAGGGGACTAGCGGCCTACGAGCAGTACTTC.

The CDR3 DNA reads as TGTGCCAGCAGCCCCGCCACCGATCTGCGCACCGGGGAGCTGTTTTTT. Amino acids: CASSPATDLRTGELFF. The chain couples TRBV7-2 to TRBJ2-2; D remains unclear. V lost 5 bases to trimming and J lost 4 bases, with 17 bases between them. Germline CDR1 reads SGHTA; CDR2 reads FQGNSA. The CDR3 totals 16 residues.

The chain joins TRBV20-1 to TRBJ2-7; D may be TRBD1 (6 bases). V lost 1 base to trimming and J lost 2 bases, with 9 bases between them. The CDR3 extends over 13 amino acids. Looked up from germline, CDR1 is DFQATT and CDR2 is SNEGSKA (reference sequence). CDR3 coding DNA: TGCAGTGCTAGAGGGGGACACCCCTACGAGCAGTACTTC. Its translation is CSARGGHPYEQYF.

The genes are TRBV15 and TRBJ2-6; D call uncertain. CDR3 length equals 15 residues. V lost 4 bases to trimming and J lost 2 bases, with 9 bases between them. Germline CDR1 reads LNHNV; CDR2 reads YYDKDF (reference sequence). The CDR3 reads CATSTQNPGANVLTF. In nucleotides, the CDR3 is TGTGCCACCAGCACCCAGAACCCTGGGGCCAACGTCCTGACTTTC.

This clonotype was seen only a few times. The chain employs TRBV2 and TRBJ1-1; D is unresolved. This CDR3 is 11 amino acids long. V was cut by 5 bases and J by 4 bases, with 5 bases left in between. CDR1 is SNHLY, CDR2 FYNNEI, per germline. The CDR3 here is CASSPGTEAFF. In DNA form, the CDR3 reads TGTGCCAGCAGTCCGGGCACTGAAGCTTTCTTT.